The rows below give T cell receptor beta chains drawn from one sample of a study of blood T cell repertoires in COVID-19. This table comes from immunoSEQ multiplex PCR, and its TCRdb copy is limited to in-frame clones, with some not included. The sample has about 270,000 clones; more than 75% are singletons. The specimen was PBMCs or T cells enriched from blood (not recorded which). Receptors were obtained from a man younger than 30 who had recovered from COVID-19. The CDR3 runs from the conserved cysteine through the conserved F or W.

v_call,j_call,cdr3_aa
TRBV30,TRBJ2-3,CAWRLGTDTQYF
TRBV5-6,TRBJ2-1,CASSLVQGLIREQFF
TRBV14,TRBJ2-1,CASSQLPGLAGENEQFF
TRBV28,TRBJ2-1,CASSFARRLRRDYYNEQFF
TRBV7-9,TRBJ2-1,CASSLARDRNEQFF
TRBV6-5,TRBJ2-7,CASSYSGLAGTYEQYF
TRBV7-9,TRBJ1-6,CASSQQGQGYYNSPLHF
TRBV10-1,TRBJ1-5,CASSGTTGKNQPQHF
TRBV3-1/TRBV3-2,TRBJ2-1,CASSQVLARVDEQFF
TRBV18,TRBJ2-1,CASSPPYSTHNEQFF
TRBV7-9,TRBJ1-1,CASNARGHTEAFF
TRBV6-1,TRBJ1-5,CASSDPDWDSLFLARYHQHF
TRBV5-1,TRBJ2-4,CASSLGQGLAKNIQYF
TRBV27,TRBJ2-7,CASSLSGRTALTYEQYF
TRBV25-1,TRBJ2-7,CASSEEGRTGFSSYEQYF
TRBV28,TRBJ2-1,CASSSPAMSYEQFF
TRBV19,TRBJ2-1,CASSPSTSGSFHEQFF
TRBV5-1,TRBJ2-1,CASSFLDGGYNEQFF
TRBV10-1,TRBJ2-1,CASSERLAGSEQFF
TRBV29-1,TRBJ1-2,CSGGEDAYGYTF
TRBV3-1/TRBV3-2,TRBJ2-5,CASSHGWSGGARETQYF
TRBV6-1,TRBJ1-5,CASSERERQPQHF
TRBV28,TRBJ2-1,CASRMTSGSYNEQFF
TRBV6-1,TRBJ1-1,CASSERRGMNTEAFF
TRBV11-3,TRBJ2-3,CASSLGGQRDTQYF
TRBV2,TRBJ2-5,CASRDRLEETQYF
TRBV6-4,TRBJ1-1,CASSEQATNTEAFF
TRBV4-1,TRBJ2-1,CASSPQVGTSGRMEQFF
TRBV28,TRBJ2-5,CASNFKGLAGETQYF
TRBV5-1,TRBJ2-3,CASGETGGFTDTQYF
TRBV30,TRBJ2-2,CAWGSGRVTGELFF
TRBV7-2,TRBJ2-7,CASSPMTGNYEQYF
TRBV4-1,TRBJ1-2,CASSQEQGNYGYTF
TRBV5-1,TRBJ1-5,CASSWGTGDQPQHF
TRBV23-1,TRBJ1-4,CASNQGFQLFF
TRBV16,TRBJ2-7,CASSQGQSAYEQYF
TRBV5-4,TRBJ2-7,CASSSGTGIGEQYF
TRBV30,TRBJ1-4,CAWQGGTSTNEKLFF
TRBV2,TRBJ1-1,CASNGQLNTEAFF
TRBV9,TRBJ2-2,CASSAGTSGFHGELFF
TRBV18,TRBJ2-7,CASSPPDRSYEQYF
TRBV11-2,TRBJ2-7,CASSPGTSGSWRYEQYF
TRBV5-4,TRBJ2-7,CASSHQGGDEQYF
TRBV11-2,TRBJ2-4,CASRSTGTGFKNIQYF